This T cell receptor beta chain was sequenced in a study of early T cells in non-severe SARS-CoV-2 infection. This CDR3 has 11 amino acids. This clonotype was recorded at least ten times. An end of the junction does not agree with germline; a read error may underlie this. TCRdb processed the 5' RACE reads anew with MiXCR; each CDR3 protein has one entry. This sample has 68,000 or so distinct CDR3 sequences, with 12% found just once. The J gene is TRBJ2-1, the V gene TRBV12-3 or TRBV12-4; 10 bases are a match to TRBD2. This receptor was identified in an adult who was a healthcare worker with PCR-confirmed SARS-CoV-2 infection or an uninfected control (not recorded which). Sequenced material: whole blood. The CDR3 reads CASSVAGGQFF. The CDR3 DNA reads TGTGCCAGCAGTGTAGCGGGGGGGCAGTTCTTC.